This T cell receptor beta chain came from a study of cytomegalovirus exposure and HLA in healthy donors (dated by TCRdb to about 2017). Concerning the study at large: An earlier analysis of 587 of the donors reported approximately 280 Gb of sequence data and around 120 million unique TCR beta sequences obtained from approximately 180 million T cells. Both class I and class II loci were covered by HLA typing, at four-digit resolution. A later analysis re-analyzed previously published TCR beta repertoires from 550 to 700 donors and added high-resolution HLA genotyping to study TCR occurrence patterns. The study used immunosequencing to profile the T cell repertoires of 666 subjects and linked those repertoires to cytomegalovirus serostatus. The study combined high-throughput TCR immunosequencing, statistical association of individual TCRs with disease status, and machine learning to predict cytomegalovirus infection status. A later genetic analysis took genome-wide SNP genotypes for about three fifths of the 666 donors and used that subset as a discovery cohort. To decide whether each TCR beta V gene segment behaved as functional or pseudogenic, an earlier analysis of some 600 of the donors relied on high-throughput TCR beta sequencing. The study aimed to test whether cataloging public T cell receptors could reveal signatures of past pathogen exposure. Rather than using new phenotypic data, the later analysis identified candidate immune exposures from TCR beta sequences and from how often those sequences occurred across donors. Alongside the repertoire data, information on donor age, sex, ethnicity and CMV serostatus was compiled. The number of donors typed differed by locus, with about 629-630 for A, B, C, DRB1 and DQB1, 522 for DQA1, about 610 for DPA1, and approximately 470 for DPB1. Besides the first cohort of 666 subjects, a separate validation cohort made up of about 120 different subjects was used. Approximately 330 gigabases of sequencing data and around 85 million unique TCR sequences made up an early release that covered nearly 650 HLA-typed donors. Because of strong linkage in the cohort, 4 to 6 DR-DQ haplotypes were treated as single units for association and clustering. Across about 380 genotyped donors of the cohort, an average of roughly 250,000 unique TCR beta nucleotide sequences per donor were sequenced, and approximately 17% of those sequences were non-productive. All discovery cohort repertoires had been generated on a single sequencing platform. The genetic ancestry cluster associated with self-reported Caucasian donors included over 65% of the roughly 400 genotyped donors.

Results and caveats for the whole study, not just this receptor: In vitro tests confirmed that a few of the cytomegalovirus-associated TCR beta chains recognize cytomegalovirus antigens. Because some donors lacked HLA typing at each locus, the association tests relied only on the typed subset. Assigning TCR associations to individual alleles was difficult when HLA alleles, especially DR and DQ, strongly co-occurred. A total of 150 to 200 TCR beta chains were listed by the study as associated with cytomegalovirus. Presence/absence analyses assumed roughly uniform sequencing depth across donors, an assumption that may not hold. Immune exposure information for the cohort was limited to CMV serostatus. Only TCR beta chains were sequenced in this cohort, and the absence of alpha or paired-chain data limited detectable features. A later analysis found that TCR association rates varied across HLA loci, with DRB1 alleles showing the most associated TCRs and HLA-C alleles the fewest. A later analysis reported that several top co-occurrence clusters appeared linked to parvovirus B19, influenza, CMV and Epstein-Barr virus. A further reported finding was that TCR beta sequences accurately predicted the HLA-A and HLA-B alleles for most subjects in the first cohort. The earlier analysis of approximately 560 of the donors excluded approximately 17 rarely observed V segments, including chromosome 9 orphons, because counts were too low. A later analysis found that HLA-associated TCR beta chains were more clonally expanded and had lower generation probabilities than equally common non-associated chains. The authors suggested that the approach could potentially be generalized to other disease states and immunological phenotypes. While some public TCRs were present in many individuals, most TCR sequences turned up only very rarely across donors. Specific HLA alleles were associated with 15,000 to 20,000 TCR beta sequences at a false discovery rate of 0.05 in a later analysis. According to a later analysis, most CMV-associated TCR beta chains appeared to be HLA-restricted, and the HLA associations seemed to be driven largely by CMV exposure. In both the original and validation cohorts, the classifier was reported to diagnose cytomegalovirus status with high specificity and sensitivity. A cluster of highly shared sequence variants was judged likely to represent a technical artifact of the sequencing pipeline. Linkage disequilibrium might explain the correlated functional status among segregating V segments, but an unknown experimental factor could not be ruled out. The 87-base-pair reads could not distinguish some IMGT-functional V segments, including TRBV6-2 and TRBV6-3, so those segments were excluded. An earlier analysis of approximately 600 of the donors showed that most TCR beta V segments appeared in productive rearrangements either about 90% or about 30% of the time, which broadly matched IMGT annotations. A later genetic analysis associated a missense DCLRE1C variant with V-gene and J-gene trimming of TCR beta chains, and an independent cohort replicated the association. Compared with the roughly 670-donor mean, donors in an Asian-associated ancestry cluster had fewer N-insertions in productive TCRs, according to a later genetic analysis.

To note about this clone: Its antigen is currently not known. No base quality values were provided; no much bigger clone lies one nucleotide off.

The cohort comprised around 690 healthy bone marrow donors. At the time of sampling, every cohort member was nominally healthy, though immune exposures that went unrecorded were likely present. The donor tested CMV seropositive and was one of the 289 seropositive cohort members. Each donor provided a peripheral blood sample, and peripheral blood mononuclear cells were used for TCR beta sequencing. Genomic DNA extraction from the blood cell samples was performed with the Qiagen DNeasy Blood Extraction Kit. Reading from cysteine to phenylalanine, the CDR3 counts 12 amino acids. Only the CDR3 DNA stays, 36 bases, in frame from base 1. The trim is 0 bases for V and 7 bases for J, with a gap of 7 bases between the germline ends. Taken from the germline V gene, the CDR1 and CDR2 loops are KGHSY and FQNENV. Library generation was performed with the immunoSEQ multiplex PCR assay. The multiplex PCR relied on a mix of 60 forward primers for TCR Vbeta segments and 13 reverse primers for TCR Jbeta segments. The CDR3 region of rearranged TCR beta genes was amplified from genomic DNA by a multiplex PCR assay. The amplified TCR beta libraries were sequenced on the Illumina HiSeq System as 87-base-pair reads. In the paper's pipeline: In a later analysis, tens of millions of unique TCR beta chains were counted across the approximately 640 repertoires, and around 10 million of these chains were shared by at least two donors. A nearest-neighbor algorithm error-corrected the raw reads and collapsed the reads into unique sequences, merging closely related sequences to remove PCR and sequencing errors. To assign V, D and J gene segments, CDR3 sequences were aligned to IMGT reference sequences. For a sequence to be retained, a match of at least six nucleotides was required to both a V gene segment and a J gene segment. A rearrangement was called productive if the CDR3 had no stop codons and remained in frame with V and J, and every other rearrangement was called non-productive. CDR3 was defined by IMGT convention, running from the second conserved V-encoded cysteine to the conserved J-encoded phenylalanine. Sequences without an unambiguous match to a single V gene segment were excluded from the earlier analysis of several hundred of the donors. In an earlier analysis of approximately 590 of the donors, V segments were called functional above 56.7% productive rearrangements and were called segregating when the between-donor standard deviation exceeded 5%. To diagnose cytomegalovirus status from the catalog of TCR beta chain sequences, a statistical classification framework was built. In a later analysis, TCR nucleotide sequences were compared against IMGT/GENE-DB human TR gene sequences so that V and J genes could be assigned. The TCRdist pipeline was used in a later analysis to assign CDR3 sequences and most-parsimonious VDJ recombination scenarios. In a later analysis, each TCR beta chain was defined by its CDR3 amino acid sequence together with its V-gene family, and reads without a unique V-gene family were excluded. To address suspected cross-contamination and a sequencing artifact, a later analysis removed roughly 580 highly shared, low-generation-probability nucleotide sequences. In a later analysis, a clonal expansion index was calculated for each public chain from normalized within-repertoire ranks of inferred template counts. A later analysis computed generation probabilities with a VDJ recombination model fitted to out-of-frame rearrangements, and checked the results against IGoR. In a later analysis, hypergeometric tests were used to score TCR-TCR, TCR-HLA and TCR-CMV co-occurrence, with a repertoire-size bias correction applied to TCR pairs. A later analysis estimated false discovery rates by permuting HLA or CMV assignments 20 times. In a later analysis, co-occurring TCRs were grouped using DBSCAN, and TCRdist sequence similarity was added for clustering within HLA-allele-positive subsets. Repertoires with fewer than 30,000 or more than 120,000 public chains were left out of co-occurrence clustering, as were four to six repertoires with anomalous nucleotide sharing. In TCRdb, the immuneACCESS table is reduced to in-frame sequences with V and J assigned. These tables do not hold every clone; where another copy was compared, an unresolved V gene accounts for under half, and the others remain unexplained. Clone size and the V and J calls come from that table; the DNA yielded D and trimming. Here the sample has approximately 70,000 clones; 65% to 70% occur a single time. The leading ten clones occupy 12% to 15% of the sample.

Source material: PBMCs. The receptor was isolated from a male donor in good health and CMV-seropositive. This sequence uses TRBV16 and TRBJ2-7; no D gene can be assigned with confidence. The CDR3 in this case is CASSQSPGEQYF. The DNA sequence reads TGTGCCAGCAGCCAATCCCCCGGGGAGCAGTACTTC.